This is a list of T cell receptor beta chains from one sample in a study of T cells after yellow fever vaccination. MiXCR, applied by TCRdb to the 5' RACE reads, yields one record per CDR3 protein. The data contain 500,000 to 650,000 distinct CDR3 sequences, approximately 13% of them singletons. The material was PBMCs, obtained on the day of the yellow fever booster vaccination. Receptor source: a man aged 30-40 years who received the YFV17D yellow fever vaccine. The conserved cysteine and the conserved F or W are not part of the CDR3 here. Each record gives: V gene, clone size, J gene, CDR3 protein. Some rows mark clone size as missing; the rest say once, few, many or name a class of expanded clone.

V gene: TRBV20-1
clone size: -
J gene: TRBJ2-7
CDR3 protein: SARVGRGAYEQY

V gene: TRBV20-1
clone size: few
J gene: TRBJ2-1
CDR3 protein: SARGLATSYNEQF

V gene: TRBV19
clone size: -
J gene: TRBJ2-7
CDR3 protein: ASSNPGETYEQY

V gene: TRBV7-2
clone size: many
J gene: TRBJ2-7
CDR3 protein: ASSLRGGDVYEQY

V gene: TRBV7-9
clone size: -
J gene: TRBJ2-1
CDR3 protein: ASSSTGVRSYNEQF

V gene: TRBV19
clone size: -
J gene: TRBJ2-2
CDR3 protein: ASSDPGLAGAWTGELF

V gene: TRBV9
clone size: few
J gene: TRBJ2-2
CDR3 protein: ASSKYRGQTGELF

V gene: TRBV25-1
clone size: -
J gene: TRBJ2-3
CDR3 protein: ASSEWMGSTDTQY

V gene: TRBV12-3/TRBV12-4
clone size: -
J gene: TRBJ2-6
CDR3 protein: ASRIGRLSGANVLT

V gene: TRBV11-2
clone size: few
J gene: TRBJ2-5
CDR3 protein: ASSEGPTKETQY

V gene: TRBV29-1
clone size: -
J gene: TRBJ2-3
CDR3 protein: SAIPGPDTQY

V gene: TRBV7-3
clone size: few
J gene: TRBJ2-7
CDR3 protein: ASSSTQDVFAGGSLPYEQY

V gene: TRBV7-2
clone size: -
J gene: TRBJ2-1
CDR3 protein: ASSRGSGHYNEQF

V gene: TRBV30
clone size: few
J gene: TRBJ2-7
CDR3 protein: AWSGPYEQY

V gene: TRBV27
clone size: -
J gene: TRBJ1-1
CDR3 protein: ASSPRGDRKAF

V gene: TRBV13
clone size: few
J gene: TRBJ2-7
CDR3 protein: ASSLGPTGSYEQY

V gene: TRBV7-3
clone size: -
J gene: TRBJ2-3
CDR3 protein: ASSPVGTSETDTQY

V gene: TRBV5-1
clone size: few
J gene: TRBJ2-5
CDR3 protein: ASSLVPGGGETQY

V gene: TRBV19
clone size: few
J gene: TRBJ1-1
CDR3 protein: ASSMGRDTEAF

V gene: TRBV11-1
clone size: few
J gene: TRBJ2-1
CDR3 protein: ASSLGLSGIVTSNEQF

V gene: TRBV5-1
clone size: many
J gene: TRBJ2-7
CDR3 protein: ASSSPGQSTYEQY

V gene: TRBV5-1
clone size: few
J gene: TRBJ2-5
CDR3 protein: ASTRGGWETQY

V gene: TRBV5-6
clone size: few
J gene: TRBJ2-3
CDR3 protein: ASALDLDTQY

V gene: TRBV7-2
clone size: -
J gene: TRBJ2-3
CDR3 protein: ASSLRAAGTDTQY

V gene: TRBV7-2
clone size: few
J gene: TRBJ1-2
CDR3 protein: ASSETTNYGYT

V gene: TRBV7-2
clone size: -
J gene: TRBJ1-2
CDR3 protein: ASSVDRQDGYT

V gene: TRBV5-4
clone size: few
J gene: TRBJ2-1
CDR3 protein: ASSLARVAGNEQF

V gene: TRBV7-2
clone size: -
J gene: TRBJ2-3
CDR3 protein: ASSFLAGFTDTQY

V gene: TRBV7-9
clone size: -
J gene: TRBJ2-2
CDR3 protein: ASTHPSGELF

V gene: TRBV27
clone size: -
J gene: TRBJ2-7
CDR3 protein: ASSLFSGVGDGTYEQY

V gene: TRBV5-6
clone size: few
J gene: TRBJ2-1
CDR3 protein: ASSLFSTSDSYNEQF

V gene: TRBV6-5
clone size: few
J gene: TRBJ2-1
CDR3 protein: ASSSVAGDYNEQF

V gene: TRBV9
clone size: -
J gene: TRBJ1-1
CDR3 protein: ASSVDGLGGTEAF

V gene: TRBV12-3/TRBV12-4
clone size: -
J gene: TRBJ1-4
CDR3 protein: ASSAGTEEKLF

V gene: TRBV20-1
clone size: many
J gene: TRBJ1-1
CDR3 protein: SARDRGSNTEAF

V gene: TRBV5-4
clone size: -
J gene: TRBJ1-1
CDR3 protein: ASTRRQGMRSNTEAF

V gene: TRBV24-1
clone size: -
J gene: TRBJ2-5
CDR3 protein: ATSDRSSQETQY

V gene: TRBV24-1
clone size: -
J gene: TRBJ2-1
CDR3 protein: ATSSGGLAGESEQF

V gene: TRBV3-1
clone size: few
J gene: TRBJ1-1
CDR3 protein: ASSPRAANTEAF

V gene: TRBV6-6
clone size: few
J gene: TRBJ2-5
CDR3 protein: AHAWGETQY

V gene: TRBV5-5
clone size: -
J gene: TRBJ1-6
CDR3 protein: ASSARQAYNSPLH

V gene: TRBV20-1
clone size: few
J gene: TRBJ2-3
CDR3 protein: SASAGVGERADTQY

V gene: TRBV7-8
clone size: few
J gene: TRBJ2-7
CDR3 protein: ASSLNGDYEQY

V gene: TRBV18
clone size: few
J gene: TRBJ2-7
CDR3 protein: ASSPRDSSRYEQY

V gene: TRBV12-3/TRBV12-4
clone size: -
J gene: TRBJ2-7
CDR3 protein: ASRHYSGEQY

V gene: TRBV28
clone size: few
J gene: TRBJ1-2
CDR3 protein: ASSLSGGSGYT

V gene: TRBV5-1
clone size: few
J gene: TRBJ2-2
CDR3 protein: ASSLGDRGRTTNTGELF

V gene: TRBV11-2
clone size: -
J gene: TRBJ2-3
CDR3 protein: ASSPRALTGADTQY

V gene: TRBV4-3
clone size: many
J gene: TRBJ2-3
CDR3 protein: ASSQELAGDTQY

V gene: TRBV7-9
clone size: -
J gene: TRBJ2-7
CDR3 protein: ASSRLGTSGRHYEQY

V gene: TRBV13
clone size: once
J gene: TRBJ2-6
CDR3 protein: ASSTRQGTLSGANVLT

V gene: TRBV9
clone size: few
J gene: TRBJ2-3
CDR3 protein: ASSSGTSIPY

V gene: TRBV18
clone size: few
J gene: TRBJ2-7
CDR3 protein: ASSPGPQGVFEQY

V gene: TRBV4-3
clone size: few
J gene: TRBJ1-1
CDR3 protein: ASSNLRGGQYTEAF

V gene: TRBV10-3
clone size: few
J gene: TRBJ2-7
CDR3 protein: ATLGLPNYEQY